This TCR beta chain emerged from a study of cytomegalovirus exposure and HLA in healthy donors. Of note for this clone: Its antigen is not known.

The CDR3 totals 13 residues. Deletions cut 4 bases from V and 1 base from J, with 6 bases between. Per the germline V gene, CDR1 is SGHRS and CDR2 is YFSETQ. Study-level findings and limits: Accounts indicate the classifier identified cytomegalovirus status with strong specificity and sensitivity. Three of the chains that were CMV-associated were confirmed in vitro to be specific for CMV antigens. The study found most TCR sequences rare, yet found some public TCRs in many donors.

Assay used: immunoSEQ multiplex PCR; TCRdb lists only in-frame clones, some missing. This sample has about 220,000 clones, with approximately 87% found just once. Sequenced sample: PBMCs. The TCR sequence derives from a man aged 18 to 30 in good health and CMV-seronegative. The J gene is TRBJ1-3, the V gene TRBV5-1; D is unclear. The CDR3 spells CASSPKSGNTIYF. CDR3 nucleotides: TGCGCCAGCAGCCCTAAGTCTGGAAACACCATATATTTT.